The 13 T cell receptor beta chains presented below share a single source sample, sequenced in a study of Ad26.COV2.S vaccination and SARS-CoV-2 variants. Clones were read by immunoSEQ multiplex PCR, and TCRdb kept only the in-frame ones, dropping some. The table has some 350,000 clones, around 90% seen once. The sample here was peripheral blood, taken after recovery from COVID-19. The receptors here all came from a human donor who had recovered from COVID-19.

The V call is TRBV20-1, the J call TRBJ2-1; 8 nucleotides align to TRBD1. J gave up 12 bases and V 5 bases, and 3 bases lay outside the gene matches. There are 10 residues in the CDR3. Germline V gene lookup returns CDR1 DFQATT and CDR2 SNEGSKA (reference sequence). In DNA form, the CDR3 reads TGCAGTGCTTCCGGACAGGGGCAGTTCTTC. It specifies CSASGQGQFF.

The chain combines TRBV7-9 with TRBJ2-7; perhaps TRBD2 as D (5 bases). This CDR3 has 11 residues. V gave up 5 bases and J gave up 7 bases, with 9 bases separating them. Germline V gene lookup returns CDR1 SEHNR and CDR2 FQNEAQ (reference sequence). The CDR3 sequence is CASSADLEQYF. CDR3 DNA sequence: TGTGCCAGCAGCGCGGACTTAGAGCAGTACTTC.

This clone was recorded only once. J is TRBJ1-1 and V is TRBV18; no clear D. The CDR3 is 14 amino acids. Looked up from germline, CDR1 is KGHSH and CDR2 is LQKENI. V was pared by 0 bases and J by 0 bases, with 5 bases between. The DNA for the CDR3 is TGTGCCAGCTCACCACCACGGGTGAACACTGAAGCTTTCTTT. Translating it yields CASSPPRVNTEAFF.

The chain has TRBV7-9 and TRBJ1-2, with D perhaps TRBD1 (6 bases). Looked up from germline, CDR1 is SEHNR and CDR2 is FQNEAQ (reference sequence). The CDR3 loop spans 15 amino acids. V lost 5 bases to trimming and J lost 4 bases, with 17 bases between them. CDR3 nucleotide sequence: TGTGCCAGCAGCGCGGGGCGACAGGAGGCCTATGGCTACACCTTC. It translates to CASSAGRQEAYGYTF.

This clone has just a few counts. V and J are TRBV7-8 and TRBJ1-5; D uncertain. The CDR3 loop spans 13 amino acids. The germline CDR1 and CDR2 sequences are SGHVS and FQNEAQ. Trimming took 5 bases from V and 4 from J, leaving 9 bases between them. CDR3 protein: CASSRQENQPQHF. The CDR3 nucleotides read TGTGCCAGCAGCAGGCAGGAGAATCAGCCCCAGCATTTT.

This sequence joins TRBV5-8 and TRBJ2-1; 11 bases map to TRBD2. The trim removed 10 bases at V and 6 bases at J, leaving 6 bases unmatched. Germline V gene sequence: CDR1 SGHTS, CDR2 YDEGEE. This CDR3 spans 13 amino acids. CDR3 bases: TGTGCCGGTAGCGGGGGGGCCTTCAATGAGCAGTTCTTC. Its translation is CAGSGGAFNEQFF.

The V call is TRBV13, the J call TRBJ2-1; TRBD1 matches 7 bases. The CDR3 length is 15 residues. Germline CDR1 and CDR2: PRHDT and FYEKMQ (reference sequence). The J segment lost 9 bases and the V segment lost 3 bases, leaving 11 bases of the junction unmatched. CDR3 nucleotide sequence: TGTGCCAGCAGCTTGGGGACGATTAAGGGGGCTGAGCAGTTCTTC. This sequence encodes CASSLGTIKGAEQFF.

V is TRBV4-1 and J is TRBJ2-3; 7 bases are a match to TRBD1. The trim removed 1 base at V and 1 base at J, leaving 2 bases unmatched. The germline V gene encodes CDR1 MGHRA and CDR2 YSYEKL. There are 15 residues in the CDR3. The CDR3 loop reads CASSQGQGRTDTQYF. In DNA, the CDR3 is TGCGCCAGCAGCCAAGGACAGGGCCGCACAGATACGCAGTATTTT.

The gene calls are TRBV3-1 (or the pseudogene TRBV3-2) and TRBJ2-2, with D unclear. Germline-derived CDR1 and CDR2 are LGHDT and YNNKEL (reference sequence). This CDR3 has 16 amino acids. V lost 0 bases and J lost 4, with 12 bases in between. The CDR3 nucleotides are TGTGCCAGCAGCCAAGATTCCCAGCCCTCCACCGGGGAGCTGTTTTTT. Protein sequence: CASSQDSQPSTGELFF.

This sequence joins TRBV11-2 and TRBJ2-7; tentative D call: TRBD1 (5 bases). Germline CDR1 SGHAT, CDR2 FQNNGV. CDR3 length: 13 amino acids. V lost 3 bases, J lost 3 bases, and 9 bases lay in between. The DNA for the CDR3 is TGTGCCAGCAGCTTCCAGGGCCGCTACGAGCAGTACTTC. Amino acids: CASSFQGRYEQYF.

The rearrangement links TRBV6-5 to TRBJ1-5; unclear D gene. Deletions cut 10 bases from V and 0 bases from J, with 16 bases between. Looked up from germline, CDR1 is MNHEY and CDR2 is SVGAGI. CDR3 length equals 15 residues. The CDR3 nucleotides are TGTGCCACCCAACGGGTCGGGTATAGCAATCAGCCCCAGCATTTT. Translated: CATQRVGYSNQPQHF.

In nucleotides, the CDR3 is TGTGCCACCAGCAGCCCCACAGGGGCCAAAAACATTCAGTACTTC. Translation gives CATSSPTGAKNIQYF. The rearrangement uses TRBV15 and TRBJ2-4, with D tentatively TRBD1 (6 bases). This CDR3 is built from 15 residues. Per germline, CDR1 LNHNV and CDR2 YYDKDF (reference sequence). The V end was cut by 3 bases, the J end by 1 base, with 10 bases between.

The chain links TRBV7-9 to TRBJ1-1; 7 nucleotides agree with TRBD1. The germline gives CDR1 SEHNR, CDR2 FQNEAQ (reference sequence). The CDR3 length is 14 residues. The junction had 4 bases not matched to a gene; V was cut back by 5 bases and J by 1 base. CDR3 DNA sequence: TGTGCCAGCAGCGGGGGACAGTCGAACACTGAAGCTTTCTTT. This translates into CASSGGQSNTEAFF.